This T cell receptor (beta chain) was identified in a study of blood T cell repertoires in COVID-19. Background on the study: Samples taken during acute and convalescent COVID-19 were collected in the United States, Italy and Spain. PBMCs, B-cell-depleted T cells, or T cells were the source of the cDNA or gDNA that made up the material.

This clone was detected once. Trimming removed 0 bases at V and 7 bases at J, with 13 bases between. This CDR3 has 15 amino acids. Germline CDR1 is LGHNA and CDR2 is YNFKEQ. Per the authors' pipeline: Reference gene primer amplification gave nucleated cell count estimates. Measured with immunoSEQ multiplex PCR; TCRdb has only the in-frame clones, and not every one. That table furnishes V, J and clone size, whereas the DNA furnished D and trimming. This sample has under 35,000 clones, with 85% to 90% found just once. The sequenced sample consisted of peripheral blood. The TCR comes from a man in his 70s with active COVID-19. The chain carries TRBV4-2 and TRBJ1-5; D is unresolved. CDR3 coding DNA: TGTGCCAGCAGCCAAGATCTTAACGGAGGGCAGCCCCAGCATTTT. Encoded protein: CASSQDLNGGQPQHF.